The 7 T cell receptor beta chains below were found in one sample sequenced in a study of T cell clonality in common variable immunodeficiency. Some clones are missing from TCRdb's copy, which holds only in-frame ones; the method was immunoSEQ multiplex PCR. Recorded here are around 52,000 clones, none singletons. The sample comprised peripheral blood mononuclear cells. These receptors were collected from a person aged 18-70 years in good health.

This clone was observed at least ten times. The read halts 3 residues ahead of the CDR3 end, with the missing end drawn from the germline J gene. The rearrangement uses TRBV5-1 and TRBJ2-3, with 7 bases fitting TRBD1. The ends lost 0 bases at V and 5 bases at J; junction bases unmatched: 3. Germline CDR1 and CDR2: SGHRS and YFSETQ. CDR3 length: 14 amino acids. CDR3 protein: CASSLGQGEDTQYF. Partial CDR3 DNA: TGCGCCAGCAGCTTGGGTCAGGGGGAAGATACG.

This clone was recorded many times. The CDR3 here is CASSWGSGSETQYF. The covered CDR3 bases are TGCGCCAGCAGCTGGGGTAGCGGGAGCGAGACC. V gene TRBV5-1 combines with J gene TRBJ2-5, with TRBD2 identical over 9 bases. Read coverage stops 3 residues before the CDR3 terminus; the germline J gene supplies the remainder. CDR1 is SGHRS and CDR2 is YFSETQ in the germline V gene. CDR3 length: 14 amino acids. V lost 3 bases, J lost 5 bases, and 5 bases stayed unmatched. Looking up the rest from reference TRBV5-1 and TRBJ2-5 gives the full variable domain: KAGVTQTPRYLIKTRGQQVTLSCSPISGHRSVSWYQQTPGQGLQFLFEYFSETQRNKGNFPGRFSGRQFSNSRSEMNVSTLELGDSALYLCASSWGSGSETQYFGPGTRLLVL.

This clone was counted many times. The DNA ends 3 residues before the CDR3 does, and the rest of the CDR3 is filled in from the germline J gene. The chain carries TRBV20-1 and TRBJ1-5; no reliable D call. The CDR3 extends over 14 amino acids. V dropped 3 bases and J dropped 5 bases, with 14 bases sitting between them. Per germline, CDR1 DFQATT and CDR2 SNEGSKA (reference sequence). CDR3 DNA (partial): TGCAGTGCTAGGAGCTCTCCCTCGGATCAGCCC. As protein: CSARSSPSDQP. From start to end, the CDR3 is CSARSSPSDQPQHF.

This clone was seen ten or more times. The read stops 3 residues short of the end of the CDR3; the missing end is completed from the germline J gene. The chain recombines TRBV11-2 with TRBJ2-3, with 10 bases identical to TRBD1. From germline, CDR1 is SGHAT and CDR2 FQNNGV. This CDR3 has 15 residues. Losses at the gene ends were 3 bases for V and 5 bases for J; bases not matched to a gene: 5. The DNA read from the CDR3 is TGTGCCAGCAGCTTCCGCGGGACAGGGGTAGATACG. Amino acid sequence: CASSFRGTGVDT. The entire CDR3 sequence reads CASSFRGTGVDTQYF.

In this sample, this clone turned up many times. The read is 3 residues too short to cover the CDR3 end, so that end is filled in from the germline J gene. The rearrangement joins TRBV18 to TRBJ2-2, with unresolved D. Trimming removed 2 bases at V and 2 bases at J, with 9 bases between. Germline CDR1 KGHSH, CDR2 LQKENI. This CDR3 comprises 15 residues. This CDR3 is CASSPSPLNTGELFF. The sequenced part of the CDR3 DNA is TGTGCCAGCTCACCAAGCCCCCTCAACACCGGGGAG.

This clone was seen repeatedly, ten times or more. CDR3 DNA (partial): TGTGCCAGCGGAGCAGGGACAGGGGTCAATGAG. It translates to CASGAGTGVNE. The entire CDR3 reads CASGAGTGVNEQFF. The J gene is TRBJ2-1, the V gene TRBV7-2, with 10 bases fitting TRBD1. The read is 3 residues too short to cover the CDR3 end, so that end is filled in from the germline J gene. The CDR3 is made up of 14 amino acids. The germline gives CDR1 SGHTA, CDR2 FQGNSA. V was clipped by 8 bases and J by 6 bases; unmatched bases: 7. Drawing the rest from reference TRBV7-2 and TRBJ2-1, the complete variable domain is GAGVSQSPSNKVTEKGKDVELRCDPISGHTALYWYRQSLGQGLEFLIYFQGNSAPDKSGLPSDRFSAERTGGSVSTLTIQRTQQEDSAVYLCASGAGTGVNEQFFGPGTRLTVL.

This clone has ten or more counts. The read halts 3 residues ahead of the CDR3 end, with the missing end drawn from the germline J gene. The chain carries TRBV18 and TRBJ2-1; D gene ambiguous. Germline CDR1 is KGHSH and CDR2 is LQKENI. The CDR3 totals 13 residues. V was trimmed by 3 bases and J by 8 bases, leaving 11 bases between them. The CDR3: CASSPQPQDEQFF. The part of the CDR3 DNA that was read is TGTGCCAGCTCACCGCAACCTCAGGATGAG.